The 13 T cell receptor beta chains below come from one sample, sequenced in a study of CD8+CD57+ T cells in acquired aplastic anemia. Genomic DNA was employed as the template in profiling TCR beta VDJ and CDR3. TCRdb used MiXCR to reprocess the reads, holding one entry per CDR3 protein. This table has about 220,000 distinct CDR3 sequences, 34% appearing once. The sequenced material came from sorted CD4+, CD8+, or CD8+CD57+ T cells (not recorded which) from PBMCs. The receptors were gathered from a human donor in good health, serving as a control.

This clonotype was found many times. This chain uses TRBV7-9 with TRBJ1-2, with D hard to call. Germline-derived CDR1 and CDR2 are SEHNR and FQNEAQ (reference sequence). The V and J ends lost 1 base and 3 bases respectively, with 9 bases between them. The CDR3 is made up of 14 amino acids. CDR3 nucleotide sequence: TGTGCCAGCAGCTTAGTAACAGCCTACTATGGCTACACCTTC. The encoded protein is CASSLVTAYYGYTF.

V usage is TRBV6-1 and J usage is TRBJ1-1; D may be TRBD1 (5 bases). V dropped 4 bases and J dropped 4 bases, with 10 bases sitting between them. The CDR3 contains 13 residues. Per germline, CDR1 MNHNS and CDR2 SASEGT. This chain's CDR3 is CASSVTASTEAFF. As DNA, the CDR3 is TGTGCCAGCAGTGTGACAGCGAGCACTGAAGCTTTCTTT.

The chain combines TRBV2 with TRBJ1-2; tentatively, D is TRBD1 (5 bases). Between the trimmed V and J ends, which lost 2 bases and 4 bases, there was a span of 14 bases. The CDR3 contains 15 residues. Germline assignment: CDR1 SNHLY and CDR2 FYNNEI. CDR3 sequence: CASSERVWTLYGYTF. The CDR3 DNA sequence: TGTGCCAGCAGTGAAAGAGTGTGGACACTCTATGGCTACACCTTC.

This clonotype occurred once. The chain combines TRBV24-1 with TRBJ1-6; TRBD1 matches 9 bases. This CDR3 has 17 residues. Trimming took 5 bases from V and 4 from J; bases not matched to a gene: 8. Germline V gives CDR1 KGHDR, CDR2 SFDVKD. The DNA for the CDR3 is TGTGCCACCAGTGCCGGAGACAGGGGGTCATATAATTCACCCCTCCACTTT. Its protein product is CATSAGDRGSYNSPLHF.

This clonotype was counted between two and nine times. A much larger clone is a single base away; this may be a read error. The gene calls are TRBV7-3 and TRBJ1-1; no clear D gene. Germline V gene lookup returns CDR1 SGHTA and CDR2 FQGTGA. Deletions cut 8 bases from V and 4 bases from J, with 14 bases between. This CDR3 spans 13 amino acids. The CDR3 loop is CASGAQTGTEAFF. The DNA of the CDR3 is TGTGCCAGCGGCGCCCAGACCGGCACTGAAGCTTTCTTT.

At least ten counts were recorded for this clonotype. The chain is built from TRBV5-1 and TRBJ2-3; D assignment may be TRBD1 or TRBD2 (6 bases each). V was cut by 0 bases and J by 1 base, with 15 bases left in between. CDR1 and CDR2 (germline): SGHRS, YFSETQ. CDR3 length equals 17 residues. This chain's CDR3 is CASSLDWGARGTDTQYF. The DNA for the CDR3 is TGCGCCAGCAGCTTGGATTGGGGGGCGCGCGGCACAGATACGCAGTATTTT.

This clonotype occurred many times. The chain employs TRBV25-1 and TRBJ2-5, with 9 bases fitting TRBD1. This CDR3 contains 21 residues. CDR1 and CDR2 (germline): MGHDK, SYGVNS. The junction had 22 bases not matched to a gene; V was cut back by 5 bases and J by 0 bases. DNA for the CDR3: TGTGCCAGCAGTAGAACGCCGGGACAGGGCCCAATGTACGAATACCAAGAGACCCAGTACTTC. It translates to CASSRTPGQGPMYEYQETQYF.

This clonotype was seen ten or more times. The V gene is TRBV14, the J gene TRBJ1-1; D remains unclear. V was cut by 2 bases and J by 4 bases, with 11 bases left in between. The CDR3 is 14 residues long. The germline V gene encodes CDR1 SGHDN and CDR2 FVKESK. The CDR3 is CASSQTGGGTEAFF. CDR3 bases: TGTGCCAGCAGCCAAACTGGAGGTGGCACTGAAGCTTTCTTT.

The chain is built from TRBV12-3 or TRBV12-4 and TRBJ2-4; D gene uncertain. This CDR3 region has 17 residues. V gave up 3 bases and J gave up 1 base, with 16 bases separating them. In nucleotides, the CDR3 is TGTGCCAGCAGTTTGACGACCGGTGTGGGGGCCAAAAACATTCAGTACTTC. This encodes CASSLTTGVGAKNIQYF.

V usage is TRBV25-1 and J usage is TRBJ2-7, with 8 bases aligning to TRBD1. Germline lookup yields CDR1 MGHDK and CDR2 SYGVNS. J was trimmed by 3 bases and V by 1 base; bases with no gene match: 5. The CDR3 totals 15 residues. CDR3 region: CASSESGQGRYEQYF. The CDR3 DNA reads TGTGCCAGCAGTGAATCAGGACAGGGCCGCTACGAGCAGTACTTC.

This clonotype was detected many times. CDR3 DNA: TGCAGTGCTAAGACAGCAACTAATGAAAAACTGTTTTTT. This sequence encodes CSAKTATNEKLFF. The V call is TRBV20-1, the J call TRBJ1-4, with TRBD1 as a possible D gene (5 bases). CDR1 and CDR2 from the germline V gene are DFQATT and SNEGSKA (reference sequence). The CDR3 length is 13 residues. Trimming cost V 4 bases and J 0 bases, with 6 bases left between them.

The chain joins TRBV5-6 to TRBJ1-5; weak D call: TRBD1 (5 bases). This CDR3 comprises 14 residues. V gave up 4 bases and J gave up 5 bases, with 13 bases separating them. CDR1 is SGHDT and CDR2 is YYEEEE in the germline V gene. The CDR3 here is CASSDGQGYQPQHF. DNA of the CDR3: TGTGCCAGCAGCGACGGGCAGGGCTATCAGCCCCAGCATTTT.

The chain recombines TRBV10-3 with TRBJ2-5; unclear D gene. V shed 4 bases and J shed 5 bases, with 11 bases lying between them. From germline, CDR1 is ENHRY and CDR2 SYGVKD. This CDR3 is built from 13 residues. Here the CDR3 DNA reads TGTGCCATCAGTGGGGGTGTCGGGGAGACCCAGTACTTC. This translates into CAISGGVGETQYF.